The sequence of this T cell receptor (beta chain) was determined in a study of T cell repertoires in cytomegalovirus infection. Study-level information: It can be stated that public TCR beta signatures indicated CMV infection as well as a matching HLA type.

Findings and caveats of the study: The cumulative frequency of public TCR beta families distinguished individuals who carried CMV together with the relevant HLA.

The V gene's germline CDR1 is MNHEY and CDR2 SVGAGI. CDR3 length: 19 amino acids. The ends were cut back, 7 bases at V and 0 bases at J, with 22 bases in the middle. This clonotype showed up just a few times. Its matching antigen is unknown. TCRdb reanalysed the reads using MiXCR and keeps one entry per CDR3 protein. Of some 920,000 distinct CDR3 sequences listed, 31% are singletons. V usage is TRBV6-5 and J usage is TRBJ2-6; D gene unclear. The sample consisted of cultured CD8+ T cells from PBMCs, taken from culture after CMV antigen stimulation. This clonotype originated in a human donor in good health (CMV status not recorded). Some clones in this sample may be carry-over from other donors' samples. The CDR3 protein is CASIQIRSQAISGANVLTF. The CDR3 nucleotides are TGTGCCAGCATTCAGATAAGATCGCAGGCCATCTCTGGGGCCAACGTCCTGACTTTC.